The present TCR beta chain was sequenced within a study of beta chain features in type 1 diabetes. TCRB transcripts that were expressed got sequenced, as all of the isolated RNA had been reverse transcribed. Roughly 3.5 million reads per sample on average were obtained from naive, central memory and regulatory T cell samples. The method was immunoSEQ multiplex PCR; TCRdb's version includes in-frame clones alone and lacks a portion of them. The repertoire includes hundreds of thousands of clones, around an eighth of them detected once, and 0.03% to 0.045% sits in the top ten. In regard to this clone: Its target is not known.

Overall study findings and caveats: Shorter TCRB CDR3s, moderately but significantly so, were found in Type 1 diabetes patients in all four CD4+ subsets.

The sample taken for sequencing was naive CD4+ T cells from blood. This TCR was recovered from a man aged 18-30 years with type 1 diabetes.

CDR3 amino acids: CASRGPGRHEQFF. As DNA, the CDR3 is TGTGCCAGTAGGGGCCCCGGACGCCATGAGCAGTTCTTC. The rearrangement uses TRBV19 and TRBJ2-1; D is ambiguous. Germline CDR1 reads LNHDA; CDR2 reads SQIVND (reference sequence). Trimming cost V 6 bases and J 8 bases, with 14 bases left between them. There are 13 residues in the CDR3. The variable domain in full, with the rest retrieved from reference TRBV19 and TRBJ2-1, is DGGITQSPKYLFRKEGQNVTLSCEQNLNHDAMYWYRQDPGQGLRLIYYSQIVNDFQKGDIAEGYSVSREKKESFPLTVTSAQKNPTAFYLCASRGPGRHEQFFGPGTRLTVL.